The subject of this entry is one T cell receptor beta chain. The sample belongs to a study of blood T cell repertoires in COVID-19. Study-level background: There were acute and convalescent COVID-19 samples, and they came from the United States, Italy and Spain. T cells, B-cell-depleted T cells, or PBMCs provided the cDNA or gDNA that served as material.

In the original analysis: Counts of nucleated cells, estimated from reference gene primer amplification, were obtained. Assay used: immunoSEQ multiplex PCR; TCRdb lists only in-frame clones, some missing. V and J calls and clone size come straight from that table; D and trimming were deduced from the DNA. The sample includes roughly 300,000 clones, around 80% of them seen just once. CDR3 size: 14 residues. V dropped 5 bases and J dropped 7; count of bases not matched to a gene: 8. Germline assignment: CDR1 SQVTM and CDR2 ANQGSEA. Sample: peripheral blood. The chain employs TRBV29-1 and TRBJ1-4; 9 positions match TRBD1. This receptor was taken from a woman in her forties or fifties with acute or convalescent COVID-19. CDR3 bases: TGCAGCGTTTTTAAGGGACAGGGTAGTGAAAAACTGTTTTTT. Its protein is CSVFKGQGSEKLFF.